This TCR beta chain is drawn from a study of blood T cell repertoires in COVID-19. For the study at large: In each case, the material was cDNA or gDNA derived from T cells, B-cell-depleted T cells, or PBMCs.

Repertoires were generated with immunoSEQ multiplex PCR, while TCRdb's copy carries only in-frame clones and drops some. The sample includes under 110,000 clones, 84% of them seen just once. V was pared by 3 bases and J by 11 bases, with 8 bases of the junction left unmatched. The germline CDR1 and CDR2 sequences are SGHNT and YYREEE (reference sequence). This CDR3 spans 13 amino acids. The chain employs TRBV5-4 and TRBJ1-1, with TRBD1 matching over 9 bases. The sequence derives from a woman in her fifties or sixties with acute or convalescent COVID-19. The specimen was peripheral blood. For the CDR3, the DNA is TGTGCCAGCAGCTCACAACAGGGGGCTCGGGCTTTCTTT. This gives the protein CASSSQQGARAFF.